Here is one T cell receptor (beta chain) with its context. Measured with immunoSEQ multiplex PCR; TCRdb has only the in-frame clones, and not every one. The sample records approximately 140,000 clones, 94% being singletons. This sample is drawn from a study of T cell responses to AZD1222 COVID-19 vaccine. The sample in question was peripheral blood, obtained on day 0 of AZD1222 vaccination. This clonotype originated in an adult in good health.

The CDR3 is CAISELAGGTGELFF. In DNA form, the CDR3 reads TGTGCCATCAGTGAACTAGCGGGGGGCACCGGGGAGCTGTTTTTT. The chain recombines TRBV10-3 with TRBJ2-2, with 12 nucleotides matching TRBD2. Germline assignment: CDR1 ENHRY and CDR2 SYGVKD. The J segment lost 4 bases and the V segment lost 3 bases, leaving 0 bases of the junction unmatched. CDR3 length: 15 residues.